What follows are 32 T cell receptor beta chains derived from one specimen sequenced in a study of blood T cell repertoires in COVID-19. The protocol was immunoSEQ multiplex PCR, while the TCRdb copy is restricted to in-frame clones and leaves out a portion. The table shows under 300,000 clones, with around 84% occurring only once. Specimen: peripheral blood. The receptors originated from a woman in her 70s with active or convalescent COVID-19.

V and J are TRBV9 and TRBJ2-7; perhaps TRBD2 as D (6 bases). Trimming shortened V by 2 bases and J by 0 bases, and 15 bases separated the two germline ends. The CDR3 has 16 residues. Germline assignment: CDR1 SGDLS and CDR2 YYNGEE. The CDR3 DNA is TGTGCCAGCAGCGTGGGACTGAACCCCGCCTCCTACGAGCAGTACTTC. This encodes CASSVGLNPASYEQYF.

The chain combines TRBV12-3 or TRBV12-4 with TRBJ1-2; 9 nucleotides align to TRBD1. The CDR3 consists of 13 residues. The V gene end was trimmed by 3 bases and the J gene end by 8 bases; junction bases not matched to a gene: 4. The CDR3 coding sequence is TGTGCCAGCAGTTTCGACAGGGGGTTGGGCTACACCTTC. Encoded protein: CASSFDRGLGYTF.

This clone was seen only a few times. This chain connects TRBV9 to TRBJ1-1; TRBD1 is a possible D gene (6 bases). CDR3 size: 17 residues. The V end was cut by 3 bases, the J end by 0 bases, with 18 bases between. Germline CDR1 reads SGDLS; CDR2 reads YYNGEE. The CDR3 protein is CASSAYSWGQMNTEAFF. DNA for the CDR3: TGTGCCAGCAGCGCCTACTCATGGGGGCAAATGAACACTGAAGCTTTCTTT.

V usage is TRBV12-3 or TRBV12-4 and J usage is TRBJ2-5; weak D call: TRBD2 (6 bases). The CDR3 consists of 13 residues. Trimming removed 4 bases at V and 5 bases at J, with 11 bases between. Here the CDR3 reads CASSSSAGETQYF. The CDR3 nucleotides are TGTGCCAGCAGTTCCTCGGCGGGGGAGACCCAGTACTTC.

The chain combines TRBV18 with TRBJ1-5; unclear D gene. Trimming took 3 bases from V and 6 from J, leaving 12 bases between them. The CDR3 loop spans 14 amino acids. The germline V gene has CDR1 KGHSH and CDR2 LQKENI. The CDR3 sequence is CASSPSGLGQPQHF. The CDR3 nucleotides are TGTGCCAGCTCACCCTCCGGGTTGGGTCAGCCCCAGCATTTT. The full variable domain, rest sourced from reference TRBV18 and TRBJ1-5, is NAGVMQNPRHLVRRRGQEARLRCSPMKGHSHVYWYRQLPEEGLKFMVYLQKENIIDESGMPKERFSAEFPKEGPSILRIQQVVRGDSAAYFCASSPSGLGQPQHFGDGTRLSIL.

J is TRBJ2-2 and V is TRBV5-1; 8 nucleotides align to TRBD1. V lost 4 bases, J lost 5 bases, and 13 bases stayed unmatched. Germline V gene lookup returns CDR1 SGHRS and CDR2 YFSETQ. The CDR3 length is 17 residues. The DNA for the CDR3 is TGCGCCAGCAGCCCAAGCGACAGGGGTTCGAGGACCGGGGAGCTGTTTTTT. Residues: CASSPSDRGSRTGELFF. The full variable domain, completed using reference TRBV5-1 and TRBJ2-2, is KAGVTQTPRYLIKTRGQQVTLSCSPISGHRSVSWYQQTPGQGLQFLFEYFSETQRNKGNFPGRFSGRQFSNSRSEMNVSTLELGDSALYLCASSPSDRGSRTGELFFGEGSRLTVL.

The chain recombines TRBV6-2 or TRBV6-3 with TRBJ2-7, with TRBD1 as a possible D gene (5 bases). Germline values: CDR1 MNHEY, CDR2 SVGEGT. Trimming removed 2 bases from V and 5 bases from J, with 19 bases in between. The CDR3 is 16 amino acids. CDR3 sequence (DNA): TGTGCCAGCAGTTACGAGCAGGGAAAGGGTGTTGACGAGCAGTACTTC. Translating gives CASSYEQGKGVDEQYF.

The gene calls are TRBV6-5 and TRBJ1-1; D is possibly TRBD1 (5 bases). Germline CDR1 MNHEY, CDR2 SVGAGI. This CDR3 comprises 13 residues. Between the trimmed V and J ends, which lost 5 bases and 1 base, there was a span of 8 bases. The CDR3 nucleotides are TGTGCCAGCAGTCCCCAGGGGAACACTGAAGCTTTCTTT. The encoded protein is CASSPQGNTEAFF.

The chain links TRBV4-1 to TRBJ2-1; 9 bases fit TRBD1. This CDR3 is built from 16 residues. Trimming cost V 0 bases and J 8 bases; bases outside gene matches: 8. Germline V gives CDR1 MGHRA, CDR2 YSYEKL. CDR3 in amino acids: CASSQDTGTGFDEQFF. The CDR3 DNA reads as TGCGCCAGCAGCCAAGATACCGGGACAGGGTTTGATGAGCAGTTCTTC.

The rearrangement joins TRBV18 to TRBJ1-5; D not resolved. Germline CDR1 is KGHSH and CDR2 is LQKENI. V shed 1 base and J shed 7 bases, with 8 bases lying between them. The CDR3 runs to 13 residues. The DNA of the CDR3 is TGTGCCAGCTCACCACGGGAGGGACAGCCCCAGCATTTT. Encoded protein: CASSPREGQPQHF.

This chain links TRBV4-3 with TRBJ2-5; the match to TRBD2 covers 8 bases. Germline CDR1 reads LGHNA; CDR2 reads YSLEER. After removal of 4 bases from V and 5 bases from J, the junction contained 9 bases not matched to a gene. The CDR3 totals 15 residues. CDR3 coding DNA: TGCGCCAGCAGCCCTTCCCCGGCGGGAGGCGAGACCCAGTACTTC. It encodes CASSPSPAGGETQYF.

This clone was seen a few times. The V gene is TRBV2, the J gene TRBJ2-7; D not resolved. This CDR3 is 14 amino acids long. V was clipped by 2 bases and J by 7 bases, with 15 bases between them. Germline CDR1 and CDR2: SNHLY and FYNNEI. The CDR3 loop is CASSESQVQREQYF. DNA for the CDR3: TGTGCCAGCAGTGAAAGCCAGGTACAGAGAGAGCAGTACTTC.

The chain combines TRBV19 with TRBJ1-1, with TRBD1 identical over 7 bases. Germline V gene lookup returns CDR1 LNHDA and CDR2 SQIVND (reference sequence). V shed 6 bases and J 5 bases; nucleotides not matched to a gene: 12. The CDR3 consists of 15 residues. This CDR3 reads CASSPLRQGKTEAFF. For the CDR3, the DNA is TGTGCCAGTAGCCCACTTCGACAGGGTAAGACTGAAGCTTTCTTT.

The chain combines TRBV6-1 with TRBJ2-5; tentative D call: TRBD2 (6 bases). The CDR3 covers 17 residues. V was pared by 6 bases and J by 9 bases, with 29 bases between. CDR1 and CDR2 (germline): MNHNS, SASEGT. As DNA, the CDR3 is TGTGCCAGCAGCGAAAGGGGAGAAGGGTCAGGGAGGAAGGCCCAGTACTTC. Translated, it gives CASSERGEGSGRKAQYF.

The rearrangement links TRBV18 to TRBJ1-1, with D possibly matching TRBD1 (5 bases). This CDR3 comprises 14 residues. Germline CDR1 is KGHSH and CDR2 is LQKENI. Trimming removed 1 base from V and 4 bases from J, with 10 bases in between. Here the CDR3 reads CASSPRGVGTEAFF. Here the CDR3 DNA reads TGTGCCAGCTCACCACGGGGGGTCGGCACTGAAGCTTTCTTT.

The V gene is TRBV5-6, the J gene TRBJ2-7; D may be TRBD2 (6 bases). Per germline, CDR1 SGHDT and CDR2 YYEEEE. Trimming stripped 0 bases from V and 5 bases from J, with 15 bases between. The CDR3 has 15 residues. The CDR3 region is CASSLASLGGNEQYF. CDR3 DNA sequence: TGTGCCAGCAGCTTGGCCTCATTGGGGGGAAACGAGCAGTACTTC.

The chain links TRBV5-1 to TRBJ1-4; 9 bases agree with TRBD1. The CDR3 totals 17 residues. The germline CDR1 and CDR2 sequences are SGHRS and YFSETQ. J lost 8 bases, V lost 5 bases, and 16 bases had no gene match. The chain's CDR3 is CASREGTGFFVDEKLFF. CDR3 DNA sequence: TGCGCCAGCAGAGAGGGGACAGGGTTTTTTGTAGACGAAAAACTGTTTTTT.

The chain joins TRBV5-4 to TRBJ2-1, with 8 bases identical to TRBD2. Looked up from germline, CDR1 is SGHNT and CDR2 is YYREEE (reference sequence). The V segment lost 6 bases and the J segment 6 bases; nucleotides outside the gene matches: 11. The CDR3 extends over 15 amino acids. CDR3 protein: CASTSQIAGFNEQFF. DNA of the CDR3: TGTGCCAGCACCAGCCAGATAGCGGGGTTCAATGAGCAGTTCTTC. Variable domain in full (rest from reference TRBV5-4 and TRBJ2-1): ETGVTQSPTHLIKTRGQQVTLRCSSQSGHNTVSWYQQALGQGPQFIFQYYREEENGRGNFPPRFSGLQFPNYSSELNVNALELDDSALYLCASTSQIAGFNEQFFGPGTRLTVL.

The gene calls are TRBV9 and TRBJ2-7; D might be TRBD2 (7 bases). The V and J ends lost 0 bases and 2 bases respectively, with 21 bases between them. This CDR3 has 18 residues. Germline values: CDR1 SGDLS, CDR2 YYNGEE. The CDR3 DNA follows: TGTGCCAGCAGCGTAGGGCTTAGCCTAGGGGGGGTCCCCTACGAGCAGTACTTC. Its translation is CASSVGLSLGGVPYEQYF.

This clone was recorded a few times. The rearrangement uses TRBV2 and TRBJ2-7, with 7 bases identical to TRBD2. J gave up 0 bases and V 8 bases, and 4 bases lay outside the gene matches. The CDR3 has 13 residues. Germline V gene data show CDR1 as SNHLY and CDR2 as FYNNEI. CDR3 DNA sequence: TGTGCCAGCTCCGGGGGGTCCTCCTACGAGCAGTACTTC. It codes for CASSGGSSYEQYF.

The chain employs TRBV11-2 and TRBJ2-5; tentatively, D is TRBD2 (6 bases). This CDR3 region has 15 residues. Germline V gene data show CDR1 as SGHAT and CDR2 as FQNNGV. Between the trimmed V and J ends, which lost 6 bases and 1 base, there was a span of 15 bases. The CDR3 region has the DNA TGTGCCAGCAGTTCCCAGGCGGGACTCCAAGAGACCCAGTACTTC. Residues: CASSSQAGLQETQYF.

V is TRBV24-1 and J is TRBJ2-3, with 7 bases identical to TRBD2. Trimming took 10 bases from V and 9 from J; bases not matched to a gene: 6. The CDR3 totals 11 residues. Germline loops: CDR1 KGHDR, CDR2 SFDVKD. CDR3 sequence: CATERRGTQYF. CDR3 DNA: TGTGCCACGGAGAGGCGGGGGACGCAGTATTTT.

The gene calls are TRBV7-9 and TRBJ1-6; D gene uncertain. V shed 3 bases and J shed 12 bases, with 9 bases lying between them. This CDR3 contains 12 residues. The germline V gene has CDR1 SEHNR and CDR2 FQNEAQ (reference sequence). In DNA, the CDR3 is TGTGCCAGCAGCTTCGAGGGAGGACCCCTCCACTTT. Its protein is CASSFEGGPLHF.

The chain combines TRBV7-8 with TRBJ1-6; tentatively, D is TRBD1 (5 bases). Deletions cut 5 bases from V and 9 bases from J, with 20 bases between. This CDR3 comprises 16 residues. Germline V gives CDR1 SGHVS, CDR2 FQNEAQ. This CDR3 reads CASSALVGGPGSPLHF. The CDR3 DNA is TGTGCCAGCAGCGCGCTGGTGGGGGGTCCAGGTTCACCCCTCCACTTT.

The rearrangement uses TRBV7-9 and TRBJ1-6, with D possibly matching TRBD1 (6 bases). Trimming left V 5 bases short and J 7 bases short, with 15 bases between. CDR1 SEHNR and CDR2 FQNEAQ come from the germline V gene (reference sequence). The CDR3 extends over 15 amino acids. Written as DNA, the CDR3 is TGTGCCAGCAGCCCACAAACAGGGTACAATTCACCCCTCCACTTT. It encodes CASSPQTGYNSPLHF.

A single count supports this clone. V and J are TRBV7-6 and TRBJ1-2, with D tentatively TRBD1 (6 bases). V was pared by 1 base and J by 7 bases, with 16 bases between. Germline lookup yields CDR1 SGHVS and CDR2 FNYEAQ. The CDR3 runs to 15 residues. CDR3 protein: CASSLEVQGIGGYTF. CDR3 in DNA: TGTGCCAGCAGCTTAGAAGTACAGGGAATAGGTGGCTACACCTTC. The full variable domain, completed using reference TRBV7-6 and TRBJ1-2, is GAGVSQSPRYKVTKRGQDVALRCDPISGHVSLYWYRQALGQGPEFLTYFNYEAQQDKSGLPNDRFSAERPEGSISTLTIQRTEQRDSAMYRCASSLEVQGIGGYTFGSGTRLTVV.

The sample holds one count of this clone. In DNA, the CDR3 is TGTGCCAGCAGTGAAGGGCGGGTAGAAGGAACAGATACGCAGTATTTT. As protein: CASSEGRVEGTDTQYF. This chain links TRBV2 with TRBJ2-3; TRBD2 is a possible D gene (5 bases). The CDR3 is 16 amino acids. Germline loops: CDR1 SNHLY, CDR2 FYNNEI. Trimming pared 1 base from V and 3 bases from J, leaving 14 bases between.

J is TRBJ2-2 and V is TRBV5-1, with D perhaps matching TRBD1 (8 bases). The germline V and J ends were trimmed by 4 bases and 3 bases, with 16 bases remaining between them. Germline-derived CDR1 and CDR2 are SGHRS and YFSETQ. There are 16 residues in the CDR3. The CDR3 coding sequence is TGCGCCAGCAGCATGACAGGGGAGGGATACACCGGGGAGCTGTTTTTT. It is translated as CASSMTGEGYTGELFF. The variable domain in full, completed from reference TRBV5-1 and TRBJ2-2, reads KAGVTQTPRYLIKTRGQQVTLSCSPISGHRSVSWYQQTPGQGLQFLFEYFSETQRNKGNFPGRFSGRQFSNSRSEMNVSTLELGDSALYLCASSMTGEGYTGELFFGEGSRLTVL.

The count of this clone is one. The chain uses TRBV7-9 and TRBJ1-5; D remains ambiguous. With 5 bases removed from V and 9 bases from J, the gap between germline ends came to 17 bases. From germline, CDR1 is SEHNR and CDR2 FQNEAQ (reference sequence). CDR3 length: 14 amino acids. Written as DNA, the CDR3 is TGTGCCAGCAGCCAAAGCCCGCACACGGGGCCCCAGCATTTT. Its protein is CASSQSPHTGPQHF.

The table lists this clone with a few counts. The V and J genes are TRBV6-2 or TRBV6-3 and TRBJ1-5; 7 nucleotides agree with TRBD1. Trimming took 4 bases from V and 1 from J; bases not matched to a gene: 1. This CDR3 contains 14 residues. Germline CDR1 is MNHEY and CDR2 is SVGEGT. As DNA, the CDR3 is TGTGCCAGCAGTTGGGGACAGAGCAATCAGCCCCAGCATTTT. It codes for CASSWGQSNQPQHF.

The chain uses TRBV12-5 and TRBJ2-1; 9 bases are shared with TRBD1. The CDR3 contains 16 residues. The germline V gene has CDR1 LGHNT and CDR2 FRNRAP. V shed 6 bases, J shed 2 bases, and the junction held 8 bases outside the gene matches. The CDR3: CASGPGQGGPYNEQFF. For the CDR3, the DNA is TGTGCTAGTGGACCGGGACAGGGAGGCCCCTACAATGAGCAGTTCTTC.

The chain recombines TRBV21-1 with TRBJ1-4; the tabulated D call, TRBD1, remains unverified against the DNA. TRBV21-1 is a pseudogene segment. The CDR3 totals 13 residues. CDR3 amino acids: CASSAQGGQKLFF. The CDR3 nucleotides read TGTGCCAGCAGCGCCCAGGGGGGACAGAAACTGTTTTTT.